Sequencing of this T cell receptor beta chain was carried out in a study of blood T cell repertoires in COVID-19. Study details: T cells, B-cell-depleted T cells, or PBMCs supplied cDNA or gDNA.

The data were produced by immunoSEQ multiplex PCR, yet TCRdb's version contains in-frame clones alone and is incomplete. Here the sample spans more than 45,000 clones, around 80% being singletons. This clone appeared once. The V end was cut by 5 bases, the J end by 1 base, with 11 bases between. Germline V gives CDR1 GTSNPN, CDR2 SVGIG (reference sequence). The CDR3 sequence is 14 residues long. The chain employs TRBV30 and TRBJ2-2; D perhaps matches TRBD1 (6 bases). The receptor comes from a human donor in a cohort sampled during active COVID-19. Source material: peripheral blood. The CDR3 sequence is CAWGRQVNTGELFF. Written as DNA, the CDR3 is TGTGCCTGGGGTCGACAGGTGAACACCGGGGAGCTGTTTTTT.